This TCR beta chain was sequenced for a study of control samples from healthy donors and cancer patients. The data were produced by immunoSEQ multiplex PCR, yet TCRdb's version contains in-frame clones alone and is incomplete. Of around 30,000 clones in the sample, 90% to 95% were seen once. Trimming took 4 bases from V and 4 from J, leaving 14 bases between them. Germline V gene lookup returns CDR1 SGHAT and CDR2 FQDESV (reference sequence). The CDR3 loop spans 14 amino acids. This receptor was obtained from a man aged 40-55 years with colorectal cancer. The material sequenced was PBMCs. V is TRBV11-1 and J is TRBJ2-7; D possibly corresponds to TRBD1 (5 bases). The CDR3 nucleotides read TGTGCCAGCAGCTCCAGTCGACAGAAATACGAGCAGTACTTC. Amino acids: CASSSSRQKYEQYF.